This T cell receptor beta chain was sequenced for a study of blood T cell repertoires in COVID-19. CDR1 SNHLY and CDR2 FYNNEI come from the germline V gene. This CDR3 spans 16 amino acids. V lost 3 bases to trimming and J lost 1 base, with 15 bases between them. In terms of age and location, participants ranged from roughly 18 to 95 years and lived in about two dozen US areas. Cohort placement rested on clinical history that participants reported themselves. Symptom resolution, clearance, or two negative PCRs marked donors in Cohort 3 as recovered. Authors' methods: Reference gene primer amplification in the assay estimated nucleated cell counts. Clones were sequenced by immunoSEQ multiplex PCR, and TCRdb holds only the in-frame ones, with some missing. For V, J and clone size, that table is used; D and trimming come from the DNA. The sample carries 270,000 or so clones, approximately 86% recorded once.

Sequenced input: PBMCs or T cells enriched from blood (not recorded which). The TCR was taken from a woman aged 18-29 years who had recovered from COVID-19. The chain recombines TRBV2 with TRBJ1-2; tentatively, D is TRBD1 (5 bases). CDR3 residues: CASSDLAGVVNYGYTF. As DNA, the CDR3 is TGTGCCAGCAGTGATCTTGCGGGGGTTGTTAACTATGGCTACACCTTC.